These 29 T cell receptor beta chains came from one sample sequenced in a study of T cell repertoires in cytomegalovirus infection. TCRdb processed the reads anew with MiXCR; each CDR3 protein has one entry. The table shows 600,000 to 700,000 distinct CDR3 sequences, with roughly a third occurring only once. No antigen is known for these receptors. The material was cultured PBMCs, obtained from culture after CMV antigen stimulation. The receptor set was obtained from a human donor in good health (CMV status not recorded). Some clones in this sample may be carry-over from other donors' samples.

This clonotype appeared many times. The chain uses TRBV7-2 and TRBJ2-5; 10 bases are shared with TRBD2. The CDR3 is 15 residues long. Germline CDR1 reads SGHTA; CDR2 reads FQGNSA. The J segment lost 2 bases and the V segment lost 5 bases, leaving 5 bases of the junction unmatched. The DNA for the CDR3 is TGTGCCAGCAGCACGGGACTAGCGTATCAAGAGACCCAGTACTTC. Translated: CASSTGLAYQETQYF. The full variable domain, rest sourced from reference TRBV7-2 and TRBJ2-5, is GAGVSQSPSNKVTEKGKDVELRCDPISGHTALYWYRQSLGQGLEFLIYFQGNSAPDKSGLPSDRFSAERTGGSVSTLTIQRTQQEDSAVYLCASSTGLAYQETQYFGPGTRLLVL.

This clonotype appeared a few times. The chain has TRBV4-1 and TRBJ2-2; D call uncertain. V lost 2 bases, J lost 0 bases, and 7 bases lay in between. The CDR3 runs to 15 residues. Germline V CDR1 and CDR2: MGHRA, YSYEKL. CDR3 protein: CASSQSGTNTGELFF. The CDR3 nucleotides are TGCGCCAGCAGCCAAAGTGGTACGAACACCGGGGAGCTGTTTTTT.

A note on this clonotype: A much larger clonotype is one base distant, so this may be a read error. The rearrangement uses TRBV7-6 and TRBJ2-2, with D perhaps matching TRBD1 (6 bases). Germline CDR1 reads SGHVS; CDR2 reads FNYEAQ. V lost 5 bases to trimming and J lost 4 bases, with 17 bases between them. The CDR3 consists of 16 residues. CDR3 protein: CASSPETGTGTGELFF. In DNA form, the CDR3 reads TGTGCCAGCAGCCCCGAGACAGGCACCGGCACCGGGGAGCTGTTTTTT.

This clonotype has a handful of counts. This chain uses TRBV11-2 with TRBJ2-3, with D maybe TRBD2 (6 bases). Germline values: CDR1 SGHAT, CDR2 FQNNGV. This CDR3 is built from 14 residues. V lost 5 bases and J 6 bases, leaving 15 bases between the germline ends. The CDR3, as DNA: TGTGCCAGCAGCCCCCTAGCGAGGTCTGATACGCAGTATTTT. Its protein product is CASSPLARSDTQYF.

This chain links TRBV5-1 with TRBJ2-1, with TRBD2 identical over 11 bases. The J segment lost 7 bases and the V segment lost 3 bases, leaving 6 bases of the junction unmatched. This CDR3 is 15 amino acids long. Germline lookup yields CDR1 SGHRS and CDR2 YFSETQ. CDR3 sequence: CASSSTSGVGNEQFF. The CDR3 DNA reads TGCGCCAGCAGCTCGACTAGCGGGGTGGGGAATGAGCAGTTCTTC.

The chain employs TRBV27 and TRBJ2-5; maybe TRBD1 (5 bases). With 6 bases removed from V and 4 bases from J, the gap between germline ends came to 21 bases. This CDR3 has 16 residues. CDR1 is MNHEY and CDR2 is SMNVEV in the germline V gene (reference sequence). The CDR3: CASRQTQVLGVETQYF. The CDR3, as DNA: TGTGCCAGCAGGCAGACGCAGGTTCTAGGGGTAGAGACCCAGTACTTC.

Only a few counts were recorded for this clonotype. The rearrangement links TRBV6-6 to TRBJ2-1, with D maybe TRBD2 (6 bases). V was cut by 5 bases and J by 0 bases, with 17 bases left in between. CDR3 length: 17 residues. From germline, CDR1 is MNHNY and CDR2 SVGAGI (reference sequence). CDR3 DNA sequence: TGTGCCAGCAGTCGGGACTGGGGCCCTAGCTCCTACAATGAGCAGTTCTTC. Translation: CASSRDWGPSSYNEQFF.

About this clonotype itself: The junction departs from germline at one end; a sequencing error may be responsible. V usage is TRBV7-2 and J usage is TRBJ2-3; 9 bases are shared with TRBD1. CDR1 and CDR2 from the germline V gene are SGHTA and FQGNSA. This CDR3 comprises 18 residues. For the CDR3, the DNA is TGTGCCAACAGCCTTATCTTAACAGGGGGCGCTAGCACAGATACGCAGTATTTT. Protein product: CANSLILTGGASTDTQYF.

V and J are TRBV20-1 and TRBJ2-3; D uncertain. The CDR3 consists of 12 residues. V was shortened by 0 bases and J by 2 bases, with 3 bases between the two germline ends. CDR1 and CDR2 (germline): DFQATT, SNEGSKA (reference sequence). CDR3 residues: CSAREVTDTQYF. The CDR3 coding sequence is TGCAGTGCTAGAGAAGTCACAGATACGCAGTATTTT.

This clonotype was detected only a few times. The rearrangement uses TRBV4-2 and TRBJ1-5, with D tentatively TRBD1 (5 bases). The CDR3 is 18 amino acids. Trimming pared 3 bases from V and 1 base from J, leaving 19 bases between. From germline, CDR1 is LGHNA and CDR2 YNFKEQ. The CDR3 nucleotides read TGTGCCAGCAGCCATGGGGCGGTCCTTAGAAAAAGCAATCAGCCCCAGCATTTT. Translated: CASSHGAVLRKSNQPQHF.

This clonotype occurred many times. The genes are TRBV12-3 or TRBV12-4 and TRBJ1-5; possibly TRBD1 for D (5 bases). Trimming left V 5 bases short and J 5 bases short, with 16 bases between. The CDR3 extends over 15 amino acids. This CDR3 reads CASSSRVSVDQPQHF. CDR3 nucleotide sequence: TGTGCCAGCAGTAGCAGGGTCTCCGTAGATCAGCCCCAGCATTTT.

Concerning this clonotype itself: The junction does not match germline at one end; this may be a read error. The genes are TRBV20-1 and TRBJ2-7; 10 nucleotides agree with TRBD1. Germline-derived CDR1 and CDR2 are DFQATT and SNEGSKA (reference sequence). The CDR3 sequence is 14 residues long. CDR3 DNA sequence: TGCAGTGCTAGAGAGGGGACAGGGGCTTATGAGCGGTACTTC. Amino acid sequence: CSAREGTGAYERYF.

V usage is TRBV5-4 and J usage is TRBJ2-5; D may be TRBD2 (6 bases). Germline CDR1 and CDR2: SGHNT and YYREEE (reference sequence). The CDR3 has 12 amino acids. V was pared by 5 bases and J by 5 bases, with 10 bases between. The CDR3 spells CASSWDSETQYF. The CDR3 DNA reads TGTGCCAGCAGTTGGGACTCCGAGACCCAGTACTTC.

This clonotype was detected a few times. The chain uses TRBV11-3 and TRBJ2-7, with 8 bases that match TRBD1. The CDR3 loop spans 14 amino acids. With V trimmed by 7 bases and J by 2 bases, 7 bases remained unmatched. CDR1 and CDR2 from the germline V gene are SGHNT and YENEEA. CDR3 sequence: CASNQGAAPYEQYF. DNA for the CDR3: TGTGCCAGCAACCAGGGGGCGGCCCCCTACGAGCAGTACTTC.

Turning to this clonotype: A much bigger clone sits one base away, suggesting this may be a read error. This chain joins TRBV7-2 and TRBJ2-7; D is possibly TRBD2 (5 bases). V lost 7 bases, J lost 1 base, and 14 bases lay in between. This CDR3 is 14 amino acids long. Per germline, CDR1 SGHTA and CDR2 FQGNSA. The CDR3 DNA sequence: TGTGCCAGCATGGAAGTGGGAGTGTCCTACGAGCAGTACTTC. It is translated as CASMEVGVSYEQYF. Full variable domain (missing parts from reference TRBV7-2 and TRBJ2-7): GAGVSQSPSNKVTEKGKDVELRCDPISGHTALYWYRQSLGQGLEFLIYFQGNSAPDKSGLPSDRFSAERTGGSVSTLTIQRTQQEDSAVYLCASMEVGVSYEQYFGPGTRLTVT.

The gene calls are TRBV7-9 and TRBJ1-2; 10 bases fit TRBD1. This CDR3 contains 14 residues. Germline lookup yields CDR1 SEHNR and CDR2 FQNEAQ (reference sequence). With 5 bases clipped from V and 8 bases from J, the junction kept 8 bases outside the gene matches. The CDR3 sequence: CASSPGTGVRGYTF. The CDR3 DNA reads as TGTGCCAGCAGCCCCGGGACAGGGGTTCGAGGCTACACCTTC.

The chain joins TRBV19 to TRBJ2-7; D gene unclear. The CDR3 spans 14 residues. Trimming took off 5 bases at V and 6 bases at J, with 17 bases between the two ends. Germline values: CDR1 LNHDA, CDR2 SQIVND (reference sequence). CDR3 sequence reads: CASSGEGRFGEQYF. The CDR3, as DNA: TGTGCCAGTAGTGGTGAAGGAAGGTTTGGCGAGCAGTACTTC.

The chain recombines TRBV20-1 with TRBJ1-6; the match to TRBD1 covers 8 bases. Germline values: CDR1 DFQATT, CDR2 SNEGSKA (reference sequence). J lost 8 bases, V lost 4 bases, and 4 bases had no gene match. The CDR3 is made up of 13 amino acids. This CDR3 reads CSAKRGQDSPLHF. DNA of the CDR3: TGCAGTGCTAAACGGGGACAGGATTCACCCCTCCACTTT.

CDR3 sequence reads: CATKYDRGPNEKLFF. CDR3 sequence (DNA): TGTGCCACCAAATACGACAGGGGACCTAATGAAAAACTGTTTTTT. The chain carries TRBV10-3 and TRBJ1-4; 8 bases agree with TRBD1. Germline loops: CDR1 ENHRY, CDR2 SYGVKD. V dropped 10 bases and J dropped 3; count of bases not matched to a gene: 10. The CDR3 runs to 15 residues.

This clonotype was seen a few times. The genes are TRBV7-9 and TRBJ1-1; D is uncertain. CDR3 length: 13 residues. The V end lost 5 bases, the J end lost 4 bases, and 11 bases lay between the germline ends. Looked up from germline, CDR1 is SEHNR and CDR2 is FQNEAQ (reference sequence). CDR3 coding DNA: TGTGCCAGCAGCGGGATCTTCGGCACTGAAGCTTTCTTT. It encodes CASSGIFGTEAFF.

The chain uses TRBV7-9 and TRBJ2-5; D possibly corresponds to TRBD2 (5 bases). The CDR3 is 13 amino acids. The germline gives CDR1 SEHNR, CDR2 FQNEAQ (reference sequence). V gave up 2 bases and J gave up 5 bases, with 9 bases separating them. This CDR3 reads CASSLRDAETQYF. CDR3 nucleotides: TGTGCCAGCAGCTTACGGGATGCGGAGACCCAGTACTTC. The complete variable domain, with remaining parts taken from reference TRBV7-9 and TRBJ2-5, reads DTGVSQNPRHKITKRGQNVTFRCDPISEHNRLYWYRQTLGQGPEFLTYFQNEAQLEKSRLLSDRFSAERPKGSFSTLEIQRTEQGDSAMYLCASSLRDAETQYFGPGTRLLVL.

This clonotype came up a few times. The chain links TRBV2 to TRBJ2-5; 10 bases are a match to TRBD1. V dropped 5 bases and J dropped 1; count of bases not matched to a gene: 10. The CDR3 is made up of 17 amino acids. Germline V gives CDR1 SNHLY, CDR2 FYNNEI. Here the CDR3 DNA reads TGTGCCAGCAGTTTCTTCCCGGGACAGGGGACCCAAGAGACCCAGTACTTC. It is translated as CASSFFPGQGTQETQYF.

In nucleotides, the CDR3 is TGTGCCAGCAGCCCCCCGGACAGCTTGAACACCGGGGAGCTGTTTTTT. It encodes CASSPPDSLNTGELFF. The chain uses TRBV7-4 and TRBJ2-2; D perhaps matches TRBD1 (6 bases). Germline CDR1 and CDR2: SGHVT and SQSDAQ. This CDR3 region has 16 residues. Deletions cut 5 bases from V and 1 base from J, with 14 bases between.

This clonotype was seen many times. This CDR3 is CASSQRAGTYEQYF. The CDR3 DNA sequence: TGTGCCAGCAGCCAAAGAGCCGGGACCTACGAGCAGTACTTC. V and J are TRBV7-2 and TRBJ2-7, with D possibly TRBD2 on 5 matching bases. The V end lost 5 bases, the J end lost 2 bases, and 13 bases lay between the germline ends. Looked up from germline, CDR1 is SGHTA and CDR2 is FQGNSA. This CDR3 is built from 14 residues.

This clonotype was picked up a small number of times. CDR3 in DNA: TGTGCCAGCAGCCTGAGCGGGAGTGCAGATACGCAGTATTTT. This gives the protein CASSLSGSADTQYF. The chain is built from TRBV7-9 and TRBJ2-3; 8 positions match TRBD2. Trimming took 5 bases from V and 4 from J; bases not matched to a gene: 5. The CDR3 consists of 14 residues. CDR1 SEHNR and CDR2 FQNEAQ come from the germline V gene (reference sequence).

The chain is built from TRBV6-2 or TRBV6-3 and TRBJ1-1; the match to TRBD1 covers 7 bases. This CDR3 is 15 amino acids long. With 8 bases clipped from V and 6 bases from J, the junction kept 15 bases outside the gene matches. Germline CDR1 MNHEY, CDR2 SVGEGT. CDR3 bases: TGTGCCAGCCTCCCCTTGACAGGGCTTGGGGCTGAAGCTTTCTTT. This sequence encodes CASLPLTGLGAEAFF.

This clonotype was counted only a few times. This CDR3 is CASSVDPMASPLHF. The CDR3, as DNA: TGTGCCAGCAGTGTTGACCCAATGGCGTCACCCCTCCACTTT. The V gene is TRBV2, the J gene TRBJ1-6; D gene uncertain. The CDR3 consists of 14 residues. CDR1 SNHLY and CDR2 FYNNEI come from the germline V gene. V gave up 4 bases and J gave up 10 bases, with 14 bases separating them.

This clonotype was seen only a few times. The chain links TRBV10-2 to TRBJ1-1; D remains ambiguous. The CDR3 has 15 residues. V was shortened by 3 bases and J by 0 bases, with 11 bases between the two germline ends. The V gene's germline CDR1 is WSHSY and CDR2 SAAADI. CDR3 sequence reads: CASSEETPMNTEAFF. CDR3 DNA sequence: TGCGCCAGCAGTGAAGAGACACCGATGAACACTGAAGCTTTCTTT.

V gene TRBV13 combines with J gene TRBJ2-1; possibly TRBD1 for D (6 bases). Germline V gene data show CDR1 as PRHDT and CDR2 as FYEKMQ (reference sequence). The V end was cut by 1 base, the J end by 2 bases, with 9 bases between. CDR3 size: 15 residues. In nucleotides, the CDR3 is TGTGCCAGCAGCTTAGCCCCAGGGGCCTACAATGAGCAGTTCTTC. This codes for CASSLAPGAYNEQFF.